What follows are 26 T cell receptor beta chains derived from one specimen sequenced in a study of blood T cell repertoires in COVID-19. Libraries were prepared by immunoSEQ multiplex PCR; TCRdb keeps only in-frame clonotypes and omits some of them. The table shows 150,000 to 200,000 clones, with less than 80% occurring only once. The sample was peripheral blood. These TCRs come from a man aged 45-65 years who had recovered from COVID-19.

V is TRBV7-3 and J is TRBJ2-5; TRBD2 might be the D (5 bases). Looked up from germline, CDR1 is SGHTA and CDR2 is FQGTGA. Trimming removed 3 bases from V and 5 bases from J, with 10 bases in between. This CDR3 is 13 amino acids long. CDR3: CASSLDSWETQYF. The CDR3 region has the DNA TGTGCCAGCAGCTTGGACTCGTGGGAGACCCAGTACTTC. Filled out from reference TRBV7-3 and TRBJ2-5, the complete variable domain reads GAGVSQTPSNKVTEKGKYVELRCDPISGHTALYWYRQSLGQGPEFLIYFQGTGAADDSGLPNDRFFAVRPEGSVSTLKIQRTERGDSAVYLCASSLDSWETQYFGPGTRLLVL.

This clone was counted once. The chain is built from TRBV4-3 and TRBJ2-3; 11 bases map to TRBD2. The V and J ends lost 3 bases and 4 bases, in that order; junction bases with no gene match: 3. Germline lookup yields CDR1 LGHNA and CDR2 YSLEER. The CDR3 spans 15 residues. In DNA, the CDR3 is TGCGCCAGCAGCCACCATAGCGGGAGGGCAGATACGCAGTATTTT. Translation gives CASSHHSGRADTQYF.

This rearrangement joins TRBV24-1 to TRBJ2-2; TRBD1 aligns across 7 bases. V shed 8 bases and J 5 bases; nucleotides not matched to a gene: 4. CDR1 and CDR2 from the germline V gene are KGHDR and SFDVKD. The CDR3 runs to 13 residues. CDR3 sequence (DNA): TGTGCCACCACAGGCAGGGGGACCGGGGAGCTGTTTTTT. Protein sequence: CATTGRGTGELFF.

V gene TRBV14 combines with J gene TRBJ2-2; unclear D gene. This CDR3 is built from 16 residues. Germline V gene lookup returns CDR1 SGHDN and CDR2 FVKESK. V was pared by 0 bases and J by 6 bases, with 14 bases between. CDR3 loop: CASSQDAEPRAGELFF. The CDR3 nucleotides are TGTGCCAGCAGCCAAGACGCCGAACCCCGGGCCGGGGAGCTGTTTTTT. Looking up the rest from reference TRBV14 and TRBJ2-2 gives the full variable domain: EAGVTQFPSHSVIEKGQTVTLRCDPISGHDNLYWYRRVMGKEIKFLLHFVKESKQDESGMPNNRFLAERTGGTYSTLKVQPAELEDSGVYFCASSQDAEPRAGELFFGEGSRLTVL.

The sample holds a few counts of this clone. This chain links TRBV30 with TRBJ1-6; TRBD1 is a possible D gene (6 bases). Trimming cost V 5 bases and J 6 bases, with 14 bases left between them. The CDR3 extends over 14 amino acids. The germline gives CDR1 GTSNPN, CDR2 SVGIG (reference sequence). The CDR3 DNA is TGTGCCTGGGGCATCGGACAGCTTAATTCACCCCTCCACTTT. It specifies CAWGIGQLNSPLHF.

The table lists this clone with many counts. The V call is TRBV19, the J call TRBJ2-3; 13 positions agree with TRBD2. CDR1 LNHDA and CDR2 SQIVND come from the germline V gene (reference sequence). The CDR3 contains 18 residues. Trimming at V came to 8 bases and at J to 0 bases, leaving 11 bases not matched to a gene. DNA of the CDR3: TGTGCCAGTTCCGGAGGGACTAGCGGGACTCCTAGCACAGATACGCAGTATTTT. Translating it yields CASSGGTSGTPSTDTQYF.

CDR3 region: CASGKGQYNEQFF. CDR3 bases: TGTGCCAGCGGGAAAGGACAGTACAATGAGCAGTTCTTC. The V gene is TRBV28, the J gene TRBJ2-1, with a possible D match to TRBD1 (6 bases). CDR3 size: 13 residues. The germline CDR1 and CDR2 sequences are MDHEN and SYDVKM. Trimming took off 8 bases at V and 4 bases at J, with 12 bases between the two ends.

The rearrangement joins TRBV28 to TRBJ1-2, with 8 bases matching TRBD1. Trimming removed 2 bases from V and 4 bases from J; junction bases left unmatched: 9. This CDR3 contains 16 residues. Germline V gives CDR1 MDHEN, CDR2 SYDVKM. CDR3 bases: TGTGCCAGCAGTTTACAGTTAGGACAGGGAATCTATGGCTACACCTTC. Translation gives CASSLQLGQGIYGYTF.

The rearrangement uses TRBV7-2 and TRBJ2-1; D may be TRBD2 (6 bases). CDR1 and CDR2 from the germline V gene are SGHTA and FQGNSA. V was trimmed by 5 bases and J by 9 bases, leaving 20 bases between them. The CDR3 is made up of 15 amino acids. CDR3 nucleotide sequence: TGTGCCAGCAGCATTAGCGGTCCCGGTGGGGGTGAGCAGTTCTTC. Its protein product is CASSISGPGGGEQFF.

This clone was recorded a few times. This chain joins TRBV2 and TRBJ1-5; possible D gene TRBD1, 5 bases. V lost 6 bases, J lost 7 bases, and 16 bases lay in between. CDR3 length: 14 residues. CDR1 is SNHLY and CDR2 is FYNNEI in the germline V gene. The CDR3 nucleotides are TGTGCCAGCAGCGAGACAGTGTCCAACCAGCCCCAGCATTTT. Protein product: CASSETVSNQPQHF. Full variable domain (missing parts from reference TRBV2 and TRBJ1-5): EPEVTQTPSHQVTQMGQEVILRCVPISNHLYFYWYRQILGQKVEFLVSFYNNEISEKSEIFDDQFSVERPDGSNFTLKIRSTKLEDSAMYFCASSETVSNQPQHFGDGTRLSIL.

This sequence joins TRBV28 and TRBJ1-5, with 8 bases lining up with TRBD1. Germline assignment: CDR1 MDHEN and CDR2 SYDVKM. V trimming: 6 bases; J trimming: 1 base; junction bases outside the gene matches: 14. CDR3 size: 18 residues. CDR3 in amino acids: CASSHRRVTGASNQPQHF. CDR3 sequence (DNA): TGTGCCAGCAGCCACCGGCGTGTGACAGGGGCGAGCAATCAGCCCCAGCATTTT.

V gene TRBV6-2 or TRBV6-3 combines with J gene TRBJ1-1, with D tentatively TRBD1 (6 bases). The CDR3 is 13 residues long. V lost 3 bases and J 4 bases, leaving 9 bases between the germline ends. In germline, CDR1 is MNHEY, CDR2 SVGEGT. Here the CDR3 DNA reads TGTGCCAGCAGTTATAAAGGGGGCACTGAAGCTTTCTTT. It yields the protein CASSYKGGTEAFF.

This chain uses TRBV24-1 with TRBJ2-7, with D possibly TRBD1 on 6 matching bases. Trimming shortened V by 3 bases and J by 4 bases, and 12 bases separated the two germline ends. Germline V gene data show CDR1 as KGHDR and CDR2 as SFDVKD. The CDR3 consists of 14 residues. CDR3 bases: TGTGCCACCAGTGATACGCGGACAGAATACGAGCAGTACTTC. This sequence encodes CATSDTRTEYEQYF.

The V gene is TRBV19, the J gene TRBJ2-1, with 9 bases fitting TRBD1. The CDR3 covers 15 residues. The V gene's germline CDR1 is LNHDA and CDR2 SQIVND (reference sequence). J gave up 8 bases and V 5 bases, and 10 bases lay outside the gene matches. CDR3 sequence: CASSFDRGFSDEQFF. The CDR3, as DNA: TGTGCCAGTAGTTTCGACAGGGGGTTTTCGGATGAGCAGTTCTTC.

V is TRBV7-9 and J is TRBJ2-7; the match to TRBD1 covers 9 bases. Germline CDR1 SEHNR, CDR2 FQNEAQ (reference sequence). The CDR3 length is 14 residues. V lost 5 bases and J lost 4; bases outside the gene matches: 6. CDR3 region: CASSIDRGMYEQYF. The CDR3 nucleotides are TGTGCCAGCAGCATCGACAGGGGGATGTACGAGCAGTACTTC.

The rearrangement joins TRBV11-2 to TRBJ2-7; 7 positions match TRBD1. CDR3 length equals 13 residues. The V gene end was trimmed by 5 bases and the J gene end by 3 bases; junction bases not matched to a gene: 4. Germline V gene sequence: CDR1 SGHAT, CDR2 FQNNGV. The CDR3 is CASSPGQIYEQYF. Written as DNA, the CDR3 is TGTGCCAGCAGCCCGGGACAGATCTACGAGCAGTACTTC.

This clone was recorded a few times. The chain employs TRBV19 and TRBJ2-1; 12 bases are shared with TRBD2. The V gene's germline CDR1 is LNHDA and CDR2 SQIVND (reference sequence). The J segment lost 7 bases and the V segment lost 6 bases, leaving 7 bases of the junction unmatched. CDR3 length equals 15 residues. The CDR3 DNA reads TGTGCCAGTAGGACTAGCGGGAGCTTCCTGAATGAGCAGTTCTTC. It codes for CASRTSGSFLNEQFF.

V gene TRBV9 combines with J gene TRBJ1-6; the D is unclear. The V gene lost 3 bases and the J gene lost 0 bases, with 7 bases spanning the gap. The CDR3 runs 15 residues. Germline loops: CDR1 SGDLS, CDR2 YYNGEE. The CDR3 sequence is CASSGVSSYNSPLHF. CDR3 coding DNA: TGTGCCAGCAGCGGAGTGAGCTCCTATAATTCACCCCTCCACTTT.

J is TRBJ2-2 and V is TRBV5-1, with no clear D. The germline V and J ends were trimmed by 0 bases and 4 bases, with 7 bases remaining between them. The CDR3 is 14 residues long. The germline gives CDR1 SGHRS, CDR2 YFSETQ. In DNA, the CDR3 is TGCGCCAGCAGCTTGGGGTACTTCACCGGGGAGCTGTTTTTT. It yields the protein CASSLGYFTGELFF.

The CDR3 DNA is TGCGCCAGCAGTGAGTTGCGAGCGGGAGCCTACAATGAGCAGTTCTTC. The encoded protein is CASSELRAGAYNEQFF. The chain employs TRBV10-2 and TRBJ2-1, with 8 positions matching TRBD2. The CDR3 runs 16 residues. CDR1 is WSHSY, CDR2 SAAADI, per germline. V dropped 1 base and J dropped 2; count of bases not matched to a gene: 4.

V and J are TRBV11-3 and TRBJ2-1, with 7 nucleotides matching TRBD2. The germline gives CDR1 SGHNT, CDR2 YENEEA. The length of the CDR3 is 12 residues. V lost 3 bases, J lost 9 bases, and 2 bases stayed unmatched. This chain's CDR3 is CASSFPGGEQFF. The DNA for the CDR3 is TGTGCCAGCAGCTTCCCGGGGGGTGAGCAGTTCTTC.

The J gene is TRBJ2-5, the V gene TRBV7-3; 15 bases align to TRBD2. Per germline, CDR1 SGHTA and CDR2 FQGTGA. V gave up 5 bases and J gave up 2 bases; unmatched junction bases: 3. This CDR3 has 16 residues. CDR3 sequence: CASSAGLAGGQETQYF. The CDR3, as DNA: TGTGCCAGCAGCGCGGGACTAGCGGGAGGACAAGAGACCCAGTACTTC.

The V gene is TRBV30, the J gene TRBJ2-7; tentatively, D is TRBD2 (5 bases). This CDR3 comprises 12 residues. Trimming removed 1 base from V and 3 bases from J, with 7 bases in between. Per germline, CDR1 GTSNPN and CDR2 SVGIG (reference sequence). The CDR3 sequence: CAWSAGFYEQYF. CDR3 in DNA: TGTGCCTGGAGTGCGGGGTTCTACGAGCAGTACTTC. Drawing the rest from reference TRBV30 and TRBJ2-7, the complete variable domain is SQTIHQWPATLVQPVGSPLSLECTVEGTSNPNLYWYRQAAGRGLQLLFYSVGIGQISSEVPQNLSASRPQDRQFILSSKKLLLSDSGFYLCAWSAGFYEQYFGPGTRLTVT.

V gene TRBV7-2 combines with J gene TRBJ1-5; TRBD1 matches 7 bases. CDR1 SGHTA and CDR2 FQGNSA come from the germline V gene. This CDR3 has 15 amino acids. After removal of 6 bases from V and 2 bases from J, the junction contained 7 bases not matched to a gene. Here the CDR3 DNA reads TGTGCCAGCAGGATAGGTACAGGGGGCAATCAGCCCCAGCATTTT. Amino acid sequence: CASRIGTGGNQPQHF.

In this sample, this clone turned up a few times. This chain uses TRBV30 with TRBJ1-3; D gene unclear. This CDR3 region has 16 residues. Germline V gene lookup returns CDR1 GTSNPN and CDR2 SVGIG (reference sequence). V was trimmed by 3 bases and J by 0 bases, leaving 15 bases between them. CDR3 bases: TGTGCCTGGAGCGCAAAAGGAGGGATCTCTGGAAACACCATATATTTT. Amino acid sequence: CAWSAKGGISGNTIYF.

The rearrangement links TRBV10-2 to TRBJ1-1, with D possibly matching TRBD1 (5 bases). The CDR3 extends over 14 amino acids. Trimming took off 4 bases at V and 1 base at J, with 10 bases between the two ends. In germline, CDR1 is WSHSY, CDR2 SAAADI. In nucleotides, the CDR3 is TGCGCCAGCAGTGTTGCAGGGCCGAACACTGAAGCTTTCTTT. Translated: CASSVAGPNTEAFF.